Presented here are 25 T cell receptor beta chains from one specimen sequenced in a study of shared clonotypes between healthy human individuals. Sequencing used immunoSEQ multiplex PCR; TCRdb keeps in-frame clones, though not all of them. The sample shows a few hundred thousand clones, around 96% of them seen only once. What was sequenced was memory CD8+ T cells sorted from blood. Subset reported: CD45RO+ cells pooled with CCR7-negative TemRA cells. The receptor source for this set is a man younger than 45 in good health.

In DNA, the CDR3 is TGTGCCATGTCCGCGGACGCAAGAAACACCATATATTTT. It codes for CAMSADARNTIYF. This chain uses TRBV10-3 with TRBJ1-3; D remains ambiguous. Germline lookup yields CDR1 ENHRY and CDR2 SYGVKD. V was shortened by 9 bases and J by 5 bases, with 14 bases between the two germline ends. The CDR3 extends over 13 amino acids.

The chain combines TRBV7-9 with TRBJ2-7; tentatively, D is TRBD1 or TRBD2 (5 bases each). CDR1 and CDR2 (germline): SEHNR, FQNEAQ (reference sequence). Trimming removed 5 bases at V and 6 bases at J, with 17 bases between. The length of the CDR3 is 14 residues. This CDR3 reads CASSPGHGAGEQYF. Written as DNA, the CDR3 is TGTGCCAGCAGCCCTGGTCACGGGGCGGGCGAGCAGTACTTC. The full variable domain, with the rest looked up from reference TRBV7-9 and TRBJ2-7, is DTGVSQNPRHKITKRGQNVTFRCDPISEHNRLYWYRQTLGQGPEFLTYFQNEAQLEKSRLLSDRFSAERPKGSFSTLEIQRTEQGDSAMYLCASSPGHGAGEQYFGPGTRLTVT.

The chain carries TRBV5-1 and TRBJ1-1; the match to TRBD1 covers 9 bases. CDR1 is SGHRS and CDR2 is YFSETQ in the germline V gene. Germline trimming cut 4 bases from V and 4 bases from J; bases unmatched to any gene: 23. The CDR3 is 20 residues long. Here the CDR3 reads CASSHKTGTGRAKLRTEAFF. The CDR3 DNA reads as TGCGCCAGCAGCCATAAAACCGGGACAGGGCGCGCCAAATTGCGCACTGAAGCTTTCTTT.

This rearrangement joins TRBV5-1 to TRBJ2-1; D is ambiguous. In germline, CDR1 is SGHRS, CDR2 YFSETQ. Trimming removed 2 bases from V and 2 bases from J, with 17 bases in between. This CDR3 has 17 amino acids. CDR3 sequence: CASSFPRLGYPYNEQFF. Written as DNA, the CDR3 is TGCGCCAGCAGCTTCCCGCGACTCGGGTATCCCTACAATGAGCAGTTCTTC.

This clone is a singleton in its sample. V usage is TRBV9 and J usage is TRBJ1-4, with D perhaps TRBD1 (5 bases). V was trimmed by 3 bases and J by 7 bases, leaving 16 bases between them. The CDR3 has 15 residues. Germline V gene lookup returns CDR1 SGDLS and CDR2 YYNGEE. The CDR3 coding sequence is TGTGCCAGCAGCGAGTGGTCTCAGGGACGTGAAAAACTGTTTTTT. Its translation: CASSEWSQGREKLFF.

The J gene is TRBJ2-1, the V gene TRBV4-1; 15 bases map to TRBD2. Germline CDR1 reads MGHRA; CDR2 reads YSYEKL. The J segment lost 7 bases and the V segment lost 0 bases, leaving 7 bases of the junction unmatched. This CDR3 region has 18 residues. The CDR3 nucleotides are TGCGCCAGCAGCCAAGATTTTGGGACTAGCGGGAGGACGAATGAGCAGTTCTTC. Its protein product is CASSQDFGTSGRTNEQFF.

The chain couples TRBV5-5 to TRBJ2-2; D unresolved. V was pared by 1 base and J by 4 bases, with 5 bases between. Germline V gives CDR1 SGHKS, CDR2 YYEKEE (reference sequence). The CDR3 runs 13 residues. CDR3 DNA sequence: TGTGCCAGCAGCTTGAGGAGCACCGGGGAGCTGTTTTTT. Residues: CASSLRSTGELFF. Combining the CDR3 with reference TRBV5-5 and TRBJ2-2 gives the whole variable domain DAGVTQSPTHLIKTRGQQVTLRCSPISGHKSVSWYQQVLGQGPQFIFQYYEKEERGRGNFPDRFSARQFPNYSSELNVNALLLGDSALYLCASSLRSTGELFFGEGSRLTVL.

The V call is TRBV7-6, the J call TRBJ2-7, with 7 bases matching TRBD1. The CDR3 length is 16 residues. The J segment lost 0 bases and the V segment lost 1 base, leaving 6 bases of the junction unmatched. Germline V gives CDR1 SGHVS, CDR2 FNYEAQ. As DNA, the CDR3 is TGTGCCAGCAGCTTAGAACTGGGGACAGCCTCCTACGAGCAGTACTTC. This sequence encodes CASSLELGTASYEQYF.

CDR3 loop: CASSAPGQLPEKLFF. The CDR3 bases are TGCGCCAGCAGCGCTCCGGGACAGCTTCCTGAAAAACTGTTTTTT. This sequence joins TRBV5-1 and TRBJ1-4; 7 bases line up with TRBD1. The ends lost 4 bases at V and 7 bases at J; junction bases unmatched: 10. Germline assignment: CDR1 SGHRS and CDR2 YFSETQ. The CDR3 consists of 15 residues.

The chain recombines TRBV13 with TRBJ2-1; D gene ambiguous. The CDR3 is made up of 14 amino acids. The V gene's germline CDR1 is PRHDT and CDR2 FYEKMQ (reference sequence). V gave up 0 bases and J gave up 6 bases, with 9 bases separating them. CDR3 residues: CASSLGSRPNEQFF. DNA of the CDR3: TGTGCCAGCAGCTTAGGCTCCAGACCCAATGAGCAGTTCTTC. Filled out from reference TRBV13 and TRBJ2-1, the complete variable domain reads AAGVIQSPRHLIKEKRETATLKCYPIPRHDTVYWYQQGPGQDPQFLISFYEKMQSDKGSIPDRFSAQQFSDYHSELNMSSLELGDSALYFCASSLGSRPNEQFFGPGTRLTVL.

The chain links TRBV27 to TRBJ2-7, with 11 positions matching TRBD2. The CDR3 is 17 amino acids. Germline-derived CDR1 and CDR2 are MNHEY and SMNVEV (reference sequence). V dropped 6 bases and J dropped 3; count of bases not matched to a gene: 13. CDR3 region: CASRHSLGTSGYYEQYF. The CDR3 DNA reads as TGTGCCAGCAGACATTCCCTCGGGACTAGCGGCTACTACGAGCAGTACTTC.

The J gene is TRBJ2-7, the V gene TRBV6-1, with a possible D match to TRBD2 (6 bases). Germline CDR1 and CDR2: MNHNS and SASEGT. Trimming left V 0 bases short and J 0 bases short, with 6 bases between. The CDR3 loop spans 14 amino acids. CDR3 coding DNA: TGTGCCAGCAGTGAAGCGGGAGGCTCCTACGAGCAGTACTTC. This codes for CASSEAGGSYEQYF.

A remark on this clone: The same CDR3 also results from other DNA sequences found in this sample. Here the CDR3 reads CASSPSGRAETQYF. The CDR3, as DNA: TGTGCCAGCTCGCCTAGCGGGAGGGCCGAGACCCAGTACTTC. This sequence joins TRBV18 and TRBJ2-5; TRBD2 matches 12 bases. Germline V gene sequence: CDR1 KGHSH, CDR2 LQKENI. Trimming cost V 6 bases and J 5 bases; bases outside gene matches: 4. The CDR3 runs to 14 residues.

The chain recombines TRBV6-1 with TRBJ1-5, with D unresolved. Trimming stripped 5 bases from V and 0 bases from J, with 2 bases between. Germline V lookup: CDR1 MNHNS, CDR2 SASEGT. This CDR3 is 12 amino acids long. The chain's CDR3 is CASSNSNQPQHF. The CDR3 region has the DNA TGTGCCAGCAGTAATAGCAATCAGCCCCAGCATTTT.

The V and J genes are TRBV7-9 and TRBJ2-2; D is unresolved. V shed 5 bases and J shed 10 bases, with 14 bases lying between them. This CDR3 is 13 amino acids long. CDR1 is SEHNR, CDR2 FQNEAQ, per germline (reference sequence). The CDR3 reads CASSDRAAAELFF. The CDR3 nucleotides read TGTGCCAGCAGCGATAGGGCGGCCGCGGAGCTGTTTTTT.

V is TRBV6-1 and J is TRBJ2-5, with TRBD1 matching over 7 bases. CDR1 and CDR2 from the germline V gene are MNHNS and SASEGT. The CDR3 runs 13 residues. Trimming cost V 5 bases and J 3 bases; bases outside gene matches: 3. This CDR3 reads CASSFDREETQYF. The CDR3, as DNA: TGTGCCAGCAGTTTCGACAGGGAAGAGACCCAGTACTTC.

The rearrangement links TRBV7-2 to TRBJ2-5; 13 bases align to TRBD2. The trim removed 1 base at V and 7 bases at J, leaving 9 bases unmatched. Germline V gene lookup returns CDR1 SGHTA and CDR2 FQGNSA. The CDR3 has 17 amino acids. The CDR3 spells CASSLVTSGRVTRTQYF. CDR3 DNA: TGTGCCAGCAGCTTAGTCACTAGCGGGAGGGTAACCCGGACCCAGTACTTC.

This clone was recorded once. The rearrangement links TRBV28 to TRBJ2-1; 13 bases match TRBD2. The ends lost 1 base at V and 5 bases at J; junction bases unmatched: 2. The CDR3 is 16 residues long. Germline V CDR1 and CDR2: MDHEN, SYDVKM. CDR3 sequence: CASSLSLAGGHNEQFF. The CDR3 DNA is TGTGCCAGCAGTTTATCACTAGCGGGAGGGCACAATGAGCAGTTCTTC.

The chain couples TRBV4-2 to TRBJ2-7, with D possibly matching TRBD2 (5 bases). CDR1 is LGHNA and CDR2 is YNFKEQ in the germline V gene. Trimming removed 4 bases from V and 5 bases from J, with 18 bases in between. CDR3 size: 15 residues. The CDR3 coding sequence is TGTGCCAGCAGCCCGAGGACGACTTACGGGGACGAGCAGTACTTC. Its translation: CASSPRTTYGDEQYF.

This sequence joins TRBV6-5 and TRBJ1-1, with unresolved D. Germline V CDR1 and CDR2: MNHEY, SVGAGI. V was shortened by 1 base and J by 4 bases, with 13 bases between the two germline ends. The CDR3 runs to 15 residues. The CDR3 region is CASSYLPQWGTEAFF. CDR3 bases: TGTGCCAGCAGTTACTTACCGCAGTGGGGCACTGAAGCTTTCTTT.

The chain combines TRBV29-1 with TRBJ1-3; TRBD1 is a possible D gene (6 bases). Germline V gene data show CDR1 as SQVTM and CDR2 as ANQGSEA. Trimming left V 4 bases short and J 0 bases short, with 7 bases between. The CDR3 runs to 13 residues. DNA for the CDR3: TGCAGCGTTGCGGGACACTCTGGAAACACCATATATTTT. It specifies CSVAGHSGNTIYF.

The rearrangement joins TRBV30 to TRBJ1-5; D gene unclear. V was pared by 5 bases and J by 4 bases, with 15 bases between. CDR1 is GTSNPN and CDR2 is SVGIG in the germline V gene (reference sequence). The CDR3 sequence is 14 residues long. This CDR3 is CAWAPSHSNQPQHF. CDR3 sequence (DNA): TGTGCCTGGGCCCCCAGCCACTCTAATCAGCCCCAGCATTTT.

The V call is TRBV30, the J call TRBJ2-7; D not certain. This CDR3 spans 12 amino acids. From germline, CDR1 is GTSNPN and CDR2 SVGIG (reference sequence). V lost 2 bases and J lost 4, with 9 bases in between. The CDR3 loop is CAWSSWAYEQYF. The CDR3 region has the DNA TGTGCCTGGAGTTCATGGGCTTACGAGCAGTACTTC. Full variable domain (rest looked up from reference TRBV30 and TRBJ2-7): SQTIHQWPATLVQPVGSPLSLECTVEGTSNPNLYWYRQAAGRGLQLLFYSVGIGQISSEVPQNLSASRPQDRQFILSSKKLLLSDSGFYLCAWSSWAYEQYFGPGTRLTVT.

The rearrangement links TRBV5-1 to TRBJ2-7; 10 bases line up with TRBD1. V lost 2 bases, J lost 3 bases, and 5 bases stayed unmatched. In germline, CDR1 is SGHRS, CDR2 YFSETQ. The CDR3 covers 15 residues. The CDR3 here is CASSFPGQGFYEQYF. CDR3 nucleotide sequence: TGCGCCAGCAGCTTTCCGGGACAGGGGTTCTACGAGCAGTACTTC.

This CDR3 is CAWSGGALSTDTQYF. The CDR3, as DNA: TGTGCCTGGAGCGGGGGGGCCCTTAGCACAGATACGCAGTATTTT. This rearrangement joins TRBV30 to TRBJ2-3, with 8 positions matching TRBD2. CDR1 GTSNPN and CDR2 SVGIG come from the germline V gene (reference sequence). This CDR3 is 15 amino acids long. With 3 bases clipped from V and 0 bases from J, the junction kept 5 bases outside the gene matches.